This T cell receptor beta chain was recovered during a study of T cell responses to AZD1222 COVID-19 vaccine. Study-level findings and limits: Spike-specific TCR breadth rose after two AZD1222 doses, and depth rose as well. The repertoires were collected only after the peak T cell response.

Second-dose timings of about 4 or about 12 weeks were pooled. The assay was immunoSEQ multiplex PCR, and TCRdb's table has in-frame clones only and misses some. Of approximately 130,000 clones detected, roughly 92% appear once; the ten largest clones hold 0.85% to 1.3%. On this clone: Its antigen is not known.

The germline CDR1 and CDR2 sequences are KGHSH and LQKENI. V lost 6 bases, J lost 2 bases, and 13 bases lay in between. The CDR3 has 15 amino acids. The TCR was taken from an adult who received the AZD1222 COVID-19 vaccine. The sample was peripheral blood, taken 28 days after the second AZD1222 dose. This chain links TRBV18 with TRBJ2-2; possibly TRBD2 for D (6 bases). CDR3 DNA: TGTGCCAGCTCCTCGGGGACTCTTAACACCGGGGAGCTGTTTTTT. It codes for CASSSGTLNTGELFF.